The TCR beta chain under discussion was sequenced for a study of cytomegalovirus exposure and HLA in healthy donors. This clone was counted once. V was pared by 7 bases and J by 6 bases, with 11 bases of the junction left unmatched. Germline CDR1 and CDR2: ENHRY and SYGVKD. The CDR3 has 15 amino acids. PCR was performed using 60 Vbeta and 13 Jbeta primers. Original handling: Unique TCR beta chains totaled some 88 million in a later count, with roughly 10 million of them shared. Generated by immunoSEQ multiplex PCR, the TCRdb table keeps only in-frame clones and is missing some. That table supplies the V and J calls and clone size; D and trimming were determined from the DNA. The profile shows roughly 140,000 clones, about 82% of them singletons.

This receptor was taken from a man younger than 40 in good health and CMV-seronegative. Input material: PBMCs. V gene TRBV10-3 combines with J gene TRBJ1-4; 7 bases align to TRBD1. As DNA, the CDR3 is TGTGCCATCAATACGACAGGGCGGTGGGATGAAAAACTGTTTTTT. Amino acid sequence: CAINTTGRWDEKLFF.